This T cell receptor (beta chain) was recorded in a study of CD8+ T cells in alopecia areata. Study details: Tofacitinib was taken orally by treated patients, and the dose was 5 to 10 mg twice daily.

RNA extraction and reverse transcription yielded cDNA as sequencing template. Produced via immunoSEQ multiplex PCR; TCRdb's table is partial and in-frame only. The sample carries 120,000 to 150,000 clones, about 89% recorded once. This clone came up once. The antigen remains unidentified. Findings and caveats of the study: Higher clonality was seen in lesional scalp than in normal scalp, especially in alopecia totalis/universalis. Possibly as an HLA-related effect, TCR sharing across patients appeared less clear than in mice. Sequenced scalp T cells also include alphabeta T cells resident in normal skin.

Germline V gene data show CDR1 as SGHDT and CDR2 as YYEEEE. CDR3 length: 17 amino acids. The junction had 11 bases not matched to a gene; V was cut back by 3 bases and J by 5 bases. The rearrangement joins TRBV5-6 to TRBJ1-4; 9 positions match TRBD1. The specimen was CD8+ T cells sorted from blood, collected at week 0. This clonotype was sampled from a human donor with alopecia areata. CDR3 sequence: CASSYSSSGTGNEKLFF. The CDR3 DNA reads TGTGCCAGCAGCTACTCCTCGTCCGGGACAGGGAATGAAAAACTGTTTTTT.